A selection of T cell receptor beta chains follows, all from one sample in a study of blood T cell repertoires in COVID-19. Clones were sequenced by immunoSEQ multiplex PCR, and TCRdb holds only the in-frame ones, with some missing. The sample includes around 150,000 clones, roughly 93% of them seen just once. Sequenced material: peripheral blood. The receptors were gathered from a woman in her forties or fifties with acute or convalescent COVID-19. Both conserved end residues are part of each CDR3. D genes are given only for firm matches. Clone size is not always given. Where it is, it says once, few, many or a class for expanded clones.

j_gene	abundance	d_gene	v_gene	CDR3nt	CDR3aa
TRBJ2-2	-	-	TRBV12-3/TRBV12-4	TGTGCCAGCAGTCGCGTTGGCACCGGGGAGCTGTTTTTT	CASSRVGTGELFF
TRBJ1-5	-	-	TRBV7-9	TGTGCCAGCAGCGAGGACAGTCCTCAGCCCCAGCATTTT	CASSEDSPQPQHF
TRBJ1-2	-	-	TRBV6-6	TGTGCCAGCAGTAACGGGGGGGAGGTATCGGTCTATGGCTACACCTTC	CASSNGGEVSVYGYTF
TRBJ2-3	once	TRBD2	TRBV9	TGTGCCAGCAGCCCCCTGGGACTAGCGGGAGGGGGCGGCACAGATACGCAGTATTTT	CASSPLGLAGGGGTDTQYF
TRBJ1-1	-	TRBD1	TRBV18	TGTGCCAGCTCACCACAAGGACAGGGCTCAGCGAACACTGAAGCTTTCTTT	CASSPQGQGSANTEAFF
TRBJ2-7	few	-	TRBV5-1	TGCGCCAGCAGCTTTGAAGACAGCTCCTACGAGCAGTACTTC	CASSFEDSSYEQYF
TRBJ2-1	-	TRBD1	TRBV11-3	TGTGCCAGCAGCTACAGGGGCTCCTACAATGAGCAGTTCTTC	CASSYRGSYNEQFF
TRBJ1-2	-	-	TRBV5-4	TGTGCCAGCAGCCCGGACAGAAACTATGGCTACACCTTC	CASSPDRNYGYTF
TRBJ1-1	-	-	TRBV4-1	TGCGCCAGCAGCCAAGAACATACCCTAGCTAGGACTGAAGCTTTCTTT	CASSQEHTLARTEAFF
TRBJ1-2	-	-	TRBV19	TGTGCCAGTAGTATCGGCGGAATCTATGGCTACACCTTC	CASSIGGIYGYTF
TRBJ1-4	-	-	TRBV30	TGTGCCTGGAGGCCAGGGGTTAATGAAAAACTGTTTTTT	CAWRPGVNEKLFF
TRBJ2-7	-	-	TRBV15	TGTGCCACCAGCAGGCCCCCCGAGGGCCCCCACGAGCAGTACTTC	CATSRPPEGPHEQYF
TRBJ2-1	-	-	TRBV3-1/TRBV3-2	TGTGCCAGCAGCCCAGGTGGGGGACACCTACGGGGTTACAATGAGCAGTTCTTC	CASSPGGGHLRGYNEQFF
TRBJ2-5	-	TRBD1	TRBV7-2	TGTGCCAGCAGCTTTAATACAGGGGATGCGGGAGAGACCCAGTACTTC	CASSFNTGDAGETQYF
TRBJ2-3	-	TRBD2	TRBV28	TGTGCCAGCAGTCTGATTCCATGGACTAGCGGGAGGGTTAAGCGAGACACAGATACGCAGTATTTT	CASSLIPWTSGRVKRDTDTQYF
TRBJ1-2	-	TRBD1	TRBV6-1	TGTGCCAGCAGTGAAAGGACAGGGATGTACTATGGCTACACCTTC	CASSERTGMYYGYTF
TRBJ1-5	-	TRBD1	TRBV28	TGTGCCAGTCGGGCCAGGGGGCAAGGCAATCAGCCCCAGCATTTT	CASRARGQGNQPQHF
TRBJ1-2	-	TRBD1	TRBV3-1/TRBV3-2	TGTGCCAGCAGCCCCGGACAGGGCAACTATGGCTACACCTTC	CASSPGQGNYGYTF
TRBJ2-2	-	-	TRBV15	TGTGCCACCAGCAGAGATGTTCAGGGCGCCGGGGAGCTGTTTTTT	CATSRDVQGAGELFF
TRBJ2-7	-	TRBD2	TRBV27	TGTGCCAGCAGTCCACAGACTAGCGGGGCTACCGTCGAGCAGTACTTC	CASSPQTSGATVEQYF
TRBJ1-1	-	-	TRBV24-1	TGTGCCACCAGTCCTCCGACTGGACACGAAGCTTTCTTT	CATSPPTGHEAFF
TRBJ1-2	-	TRBD1	TRBV3-1/TRBV3-2	TGTGCCAGCAGCCACCTTACAGGGGATGGCTACACCTTC	CASSHLTGDGYTF
TRBJ2-7	-	TRBD1	TRBV7-9	TGTGCCAGCAGCTTCCGACAGGGGGCAGAGGACGAGCAGTACTTC	CASSFRQGAEDEQYF
TRBJ2-7	few	TRBD2	TRBV7-2	TGTGCCAGCAGCTTCGGGACTAGTTTAACCTACGAGCAGTACTTC	CASSFGTSLTYEQYF
TRBJ1-5	-	-	TRBV7-2	TGTGCCAGCAGCTACCTGACCGGGGGGAATCAGCCCCAGCATTTT	CASSYLTGGNQPQHF
TRBJ1-2	once	TRBD1	TRBV10-3	TGTGCCATCAGTGAGCGGGTGCAGGGGGCAGATGGCTACACCTTC	CAISERVQGADGYTF
TRBJ1-1	-	-	TRBV18	TGTGCCAGCTCACCCGAGGGGGGGCGCAGGGCTGAAGCTTTCTTT	CASSPEGGRRAEAFF
TRBJ2-1	-	TRBD2	TRBV3-1/TRBV3-2	TGTGCCAGCAGCCGACAGACTAGCGGGGATGGGTACAATGAGCAGTTCTTC	CASSRQTSGDGYNEQFF
TRBJ2-1	-	TRBD2	TRBV11-2	TGTGCCAGCAGCTCCACCCCAGGACTAGCGGGAGCTAAGTTCTTC	CASSSTPGLAGAKFF
TRBJ2-7	-	TRBD2	TRBV3-1/TRBV3-2	TGTGCCAGCAGCCAGGGGGGGGGCGAGCAGTACTTC	CASSQGGGEQYF
TRBJ1-1	few	-	TRBV11-2	TGTGCCAGCAGCTTAGACCGGGTACCAGGGACTGAAGCTTTCTTT	CASSLDRVPGTEAFF
TRBJ1-2	once	-	TRBV25-1	TGTGCCAGCAGTGAATACGGGGGTGGCTACACCTTC	CASSEYGGGYTF
TRBJ1-2	-	TRBD1	TRBV2	TGTGCCAGCAGGGAAACAGGGGGCAACTATGGCTACACCTTC	CASRETGGNYGYTF
TRBJ2-2	once	-	TRBV24-1	TGTGCCACCAGGTCTAGTGGTAACGGGGAGCTGTTTTTT	CATRSSGNGELFF
TRBJ2-5	-	-	TRBV7-6	TGTGCCAGCAGCTTAGATCCCCCAAACAGGGAACGAGAGACCCAGTACTTC	CASSLDPPNRERETQYF
TRBJ2-1	-	TRBD2	TRBV7-2	TGTGCCAGCAGCCTGACTAGCGGGAGTCTCTACAATGAGCAGTTCTTC	CASSLTSGSLYNEQFF
TRBJ2-3	-	-	TRBV3-1/TRBV3-2	TGTGCCAGCAGCCAAGATCTGACAGGAGCAACAGATACGCAGTATTTT	CASSQDLTGATDTQYF
TRBJ1-6	-	-	TRBV11-1	TGTGCCAGCTCTCAGTATAATTCACCCCTCCACTTT	CASSQYNSPLHF
TRBJ2-1	-	-	TRBV7-9	TGTGCCAGCAGCTTACTAGAAAAGGCTGAGCAGTTCTTC	CASSLLEKAEQFF
TRBJ2-2	-	-	TRBV5-1	TGCGCCAGCACCCAGTCTCCGCAGGGGCCCGGGGAGCTGTTTTTT	CASTQSPQGPGELFF
TRBJ1-4	-	-	TRBV19	TGTGCCAGTACCTCGGATCGGGCTAATGAAAAACTGTTTTTT	CASTSDRANEKLFF
TRBJ1-2	-	TRBD1	TRBV3-1/TRBV3-2	TGTGCCAGCAGCCTGACAGGGGGTAGAAACTATGGCTACACCTTC	CASSLTGGRNYGYTF
TRBJ2-7	-	-	TRBV20-1	TGCAGTGCTAGCACCCGCGCCGAGCAGTACTTC	CSASTRAEQYF
TRBJ1-2	-	-	TRBV10-2	TGCGCCAGCAGTGAGTCGACAGGCTATGGCTACACCTTC	CASSESTGYGYTF
TRBJ1-3	-	-	TRBV30	TGTGCCTGGAGTGTATTTACTCTGAGCCAGGCTGGAAACACCATATATTTT	CAWSVFTLSQAGNTIYF
TRBJ1-4	-	-	TRBV7-9	TGTGCCAGCAGTTGGGGCGGGGTCGCCGAAAAACTGTTTTTT	CASSWGGVAEKLFF
TRBJ2-1	-	-	TRBV19	TGTGCCAGTAGTAGAGGAAGTCATGCGAATGAGCAGTTCTTC	CASSRGSHANEQFF
TRBJ1-1	-	-	TRBV10-2	TGCGCCAGCAGTGCAAAATCGAACACTGAAGCTTTCTTT	CASSAKSNTEAFF
TRBJ2-7	few	-	TRBV6-6	TGTGCCAGCAGTCCTATTTCGGACGAGCAGTACTTC	CASSPISDEQYF
TRBJ2-1	-	-	TRBV19	TGTGCCAGTAGTCGGGCGGGACCGTACAATGAGCAGTTCTTC	CASSRAGPYNEQFF
TRBJ2-1	-	TRBD2	TRBV6-4	TGTGCCAGCAGCCCGACTAGCGCATACAATGAGCAGTTCTTC	CASSPTSAYNEQFF
TRBJ2-1	-	-	TRBV15	TGTGCCACCAGCAGAGGGCACTACCTCTCCTACAATGAGCAGTTCTTC	CATSRGHYLSYNEQFF
TRBJ1-2	-	TRBD1	TRBV30	TGTGCCTGGAGTTGGAGGGGGCGCTCTGGCTACACCTTC	CAWSWRGRSGYTF
TRBJ2-7	-	TRBD2	TRBV5-4	TGTGCCAGCAGCTTGCGACTAGCGGGGGCCGACGAGCAGTACTTC	CASSLRLAGADEQYF